The 4 T cell receptor beta chains in this list originate from one sample, sequenced in a study of OX40 agonist ivuxolimab in advanced cancers. Assay used: immunoSEQ multiplex PCR; TCRdb lists only in-frame clones, some missing. Among 50,000 to 70,000 clones listed, approximately 86% were seen once. Specimen: CD4+ or CD8+ T cells sorted from blood, collected in a trial of the OX40 agonist ivuxolimab. The receptors come from an adult with an advanced solid tumor such as melanoma, head and neck, liver or kidney cancer.

With regard to this clone: Other DNA variants within this sample encode the same CDR3. The genes are TRBV5-1 and TRBJ1-2, with 7 bases that match TRBD1. Trimming removed 6 bases from V and 4 bases from J; junction bases left unmatched: 6. The CDR3 consists of 13 residues. From germline, CDR1 is SGHRS and CDR2 YFSETQ. This CDR3 is CASKGQDTYGYTF. CDR3 DNA: TGCGCCAGCAAAGGACAGGACACCTATGGCTACACCTTC.

The table lists this clone with a count of one. This chain connects TRBV5-5 to TRBJ1-4; D is perhaps TRBD1 (5 bases). Germline V gives CDR1 SGHKS, CDR2 YYEKEE (reference sequence). The CDR3 covers 14 residues. V shed 0 bases and J shed 4 bases, with 7 bases lying between them. CDR3 DNA sequence: TGTGCCAGCAGCTTGGGGGGGTATAATGAAAAACTGTTTTTT. Protein product: CASSLGGYNEKLFF.

The V call is TRBV21-1, the J call TRBJ2-1; the D segment call TRBD2 is taken from the table without a DNA check. TRBV21-1 is a documented pseudogene. The CDR3 contains 21 residues. The CDR3 DNA reads TGTGCCAGCAGCAAAAAAAACAAGGACAGACTTCTAGCGGGGGATTTTAAGGAGCAGTTCTTC. Protein product: CASSKKNKDRLLAGDFKEQFF.

V is TRBV5-4 and J is TRBJ1-5, with unresolved D. V dropped 0 bases and J dropped 5 bases, with 9 bases sitting between them. The CDR3 has 14 amino acids. Germline CDR1 is SGHNT and CDR2 is YYREEE (reference sequence). The CDR3 sequence is CASSLVPEYQPQHF. DNA for the CDR3: TGTGCCAGCAGCTTGGTCCCGGAATATCAGCCCCAGCATTTT.